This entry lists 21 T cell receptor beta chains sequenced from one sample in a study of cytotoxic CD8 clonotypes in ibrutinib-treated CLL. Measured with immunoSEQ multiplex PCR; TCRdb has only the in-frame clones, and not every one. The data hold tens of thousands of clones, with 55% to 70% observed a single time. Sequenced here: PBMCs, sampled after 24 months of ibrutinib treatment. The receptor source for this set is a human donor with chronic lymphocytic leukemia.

CDR3 region: CSGSGGINEKLFF. Here the CDR3 DNA reads TGCAGCGGGTCGGGGGGGATTAATGAAAAACTGTTTTTT. The J gene is TRBJ1-4, the V gene TRBV29-1, with a tentative D call TRBD1 (5 bases). Germline CDR1 is SQVTM and CDR2 is ANQGSEA. V was clipped by 7 bases and J by 4 bases, with 13 bases between them. This CDR3 has 13 residues.

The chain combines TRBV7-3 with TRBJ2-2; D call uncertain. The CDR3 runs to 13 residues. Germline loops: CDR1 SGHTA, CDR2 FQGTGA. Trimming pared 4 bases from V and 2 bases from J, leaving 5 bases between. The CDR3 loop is CASSSINTGELFF. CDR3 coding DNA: TGTGCCAGCAGCTCAATTAACACCGGGGAGCTGTTTTTT. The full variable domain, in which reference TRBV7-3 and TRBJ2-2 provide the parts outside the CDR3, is GAGVSQTPSNKVTEKGKYVELRCDPISGHTALYWYRQSLGQGPEFLIYFQGTGAADDSGLPNDRFFAVRPEGSVSTLKIQRTERGDSAVYLCASSSINTGELFFGEGSRLTVL.

CDR3 protein: CASITHTDTQYF. The CDR3, as DNA: TGTGCCAGCATAACACACACAGATACGCAGTATTTT. This sequence joins TRBV6-1 and TRBJ2-3; D not certain. Germline V gives CDR1 MNHNS, CDR2 SASEGT. Trimming pared 7 bases from V and 2 bases from J, leaving 7 bases between. This CDR3 is built from 12 residues.

The CDR3 DNA reads as TGTGCCCAGGGGCAGGACTATGGCTACACCTTC. It is translated as CAQGQDYGYTF. The chain carries TRBV30 and TRBJ1-2; possibly TRBD1 for D (6 bases). The CDR3 consists of 11 residues. Trimming took off 8 bases at V and 3 bases at J, with 10 bases between the two ends. Germline CDR1 reads GTSNPN; CDR2 reads SVGIG (reference sequence). Using reference TRBV30 and TRBJ1-2 for the parts outside the CDR3, the full variable domain is SQTIHQWPATLVQPVGSPLSLECTVEGTSNPNLYWYRQAAGRGLQLLFYSVGIGQISSEVPQNLSASRPQDRQFILSSKKLLLSDSGFYLCAQGQDYGYTFGSGTRLTVV.

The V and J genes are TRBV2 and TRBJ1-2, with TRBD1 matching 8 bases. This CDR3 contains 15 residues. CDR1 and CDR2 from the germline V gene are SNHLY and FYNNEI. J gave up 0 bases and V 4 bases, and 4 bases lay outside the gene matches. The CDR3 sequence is CASSAGTGANYGYTF. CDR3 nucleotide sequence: TGTGCCAGCAGTGCAGGGACAGGCGCTAACTATGGCTACACCTTC.

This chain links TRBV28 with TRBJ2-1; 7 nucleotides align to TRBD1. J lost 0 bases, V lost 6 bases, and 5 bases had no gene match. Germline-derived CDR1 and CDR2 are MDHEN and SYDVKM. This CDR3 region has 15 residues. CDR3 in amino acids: CASRKDRSSYNEQFF. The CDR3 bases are TGTGCCAGCAGAAAGGACAGGTCCTCCTACAATGAGCAGTTCTTC. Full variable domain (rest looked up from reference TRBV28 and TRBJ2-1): DVKVTQSSRYLVKRTGEKVFLECVQDMDHENMFWYRQDPGLGLRLIYFSYDVKMKEKGDIPEGYSVSREKKERFSLILESASTNQTSMYLCASRKDRSSYNEQFFGPGTRLTVL.

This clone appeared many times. The CDR3 spells CASSLSNQNTEAFF. CDR3 sequence (DNA): TGTGCCAGCAGTTTATCGAACCAGAACACTGAAGCTTTCTTT. The chain is built from TRBV28 and TRBJ1-1; D gene unclear. This CDR3 contains 14 residues. Deletions cut 1 base from V and 1 base from J, with 7 bases between. Germline values: CDR1 MDHEN, CDR2 SYDVKM.

This CDR3 is CAWSQARGDERELFF. Written as DNA, the CDR3 is TGTGCCTGGAGCCAGGCTAGGGGAGACGAGAGGGAGCTGTTTTTT. J is TRBJ2-2 and V is TRBV30; D is tentatively TRBD1 or TRBD2 (5 bases each). The CDR3 covers 15 residues. Trimming took 3 bases from V and 9 from J, leaving 20 bases between them. From germline, CDR1 is GTSNPN and CDR2 SVGIG (reference sequence).

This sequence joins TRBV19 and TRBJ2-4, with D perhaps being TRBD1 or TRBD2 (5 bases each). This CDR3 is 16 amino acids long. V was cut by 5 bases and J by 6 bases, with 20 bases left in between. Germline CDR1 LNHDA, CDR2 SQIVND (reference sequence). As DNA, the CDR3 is TGTGCCAGTAGTGAAGGCTCATTCGGGGACGGAAACATTCAGTACTTC. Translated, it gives CASSEGSFGDGNIQYF.

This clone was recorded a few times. The CDR3 loop is CASSEGAGETQYF. CDR3 sequence (DNA): TGTGCCAGCAGCGAGGGGGCGGGAGAGACCCAGTACTTC. V is TRBV5-8 and J is TRBJ2-5, with 7 positions matching TRBD1. V dropped 4 bases and J dropped 4; count of bases not matched to a gene: 4. CDR1 and CDR2 from the germline V gene are SGHTS and YDEGEE. The CDR3 spans 13 residues.

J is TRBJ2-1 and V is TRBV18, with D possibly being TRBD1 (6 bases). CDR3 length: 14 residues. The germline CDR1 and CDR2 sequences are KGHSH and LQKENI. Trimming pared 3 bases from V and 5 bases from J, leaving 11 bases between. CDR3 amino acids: CASSPRRTDNEQFF. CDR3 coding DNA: TGTGCCAGCTCACCGAGGCGGACAGACAATGAGCAGTTCTTC.

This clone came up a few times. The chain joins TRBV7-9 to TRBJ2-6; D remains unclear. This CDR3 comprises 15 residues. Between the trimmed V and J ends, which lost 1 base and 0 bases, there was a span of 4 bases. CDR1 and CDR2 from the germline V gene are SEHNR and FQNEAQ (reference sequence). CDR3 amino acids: CASSLGFSGANVLTF. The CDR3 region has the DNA TGTGCCAGCAGCTTAGGGTTCTCTGGGGCCAACGTCCTGACTTTC.

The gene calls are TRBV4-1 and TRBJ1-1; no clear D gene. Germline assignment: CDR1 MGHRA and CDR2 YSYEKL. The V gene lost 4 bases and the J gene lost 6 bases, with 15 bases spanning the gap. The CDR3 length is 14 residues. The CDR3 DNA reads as TGCGCCAGCAGCCTCGGACCTGGGGTGGCTGAAGCTTTCTTT. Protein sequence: CASSLGPGVAEAFF.

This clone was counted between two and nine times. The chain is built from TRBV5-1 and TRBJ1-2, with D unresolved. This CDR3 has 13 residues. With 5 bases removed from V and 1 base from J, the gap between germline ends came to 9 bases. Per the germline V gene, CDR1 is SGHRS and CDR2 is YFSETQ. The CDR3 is CASSWEGNYGYTF. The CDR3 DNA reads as TGCGCCAGCAGTTGGGAGGGTAACTATGGCTACACCTTC. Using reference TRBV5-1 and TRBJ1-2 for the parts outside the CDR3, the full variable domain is KAGVTQTPRYLIKTRGQQVTLSCSPISGHRSVSWYQQTPGQGLQFLFEYFSETQRNKGNFPGRFSGRQFSNSRSEMNVSTLELGDSALYLCASSWEGNYGYTFGSGTRLTVV.

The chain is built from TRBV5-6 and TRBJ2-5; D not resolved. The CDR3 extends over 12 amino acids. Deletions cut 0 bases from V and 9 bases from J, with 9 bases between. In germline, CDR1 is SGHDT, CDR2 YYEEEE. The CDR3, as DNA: TGTGCCAGCAGCTTGGTAGGACGAGCCCAGTACTTC. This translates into CASSLVGRAQYF.

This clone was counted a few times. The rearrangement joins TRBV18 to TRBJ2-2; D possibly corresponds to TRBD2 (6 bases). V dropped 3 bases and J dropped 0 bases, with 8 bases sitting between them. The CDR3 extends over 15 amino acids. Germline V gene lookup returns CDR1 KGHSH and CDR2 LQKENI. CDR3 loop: CASSPRGSNTGELFF. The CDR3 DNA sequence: TGTGCCAGCTCACCCCGGGGGTCGAACACCGGGGAGCTGTTTTTT.

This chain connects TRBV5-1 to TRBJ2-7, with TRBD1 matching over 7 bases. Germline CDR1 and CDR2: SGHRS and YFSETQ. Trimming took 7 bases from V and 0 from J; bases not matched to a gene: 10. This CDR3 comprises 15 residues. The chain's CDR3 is CASHGSDRSSYEQYF. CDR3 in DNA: TGCGCCAGCCATGGTTCGGACAGGTCCTCCTACGAGCAGTACTTC.

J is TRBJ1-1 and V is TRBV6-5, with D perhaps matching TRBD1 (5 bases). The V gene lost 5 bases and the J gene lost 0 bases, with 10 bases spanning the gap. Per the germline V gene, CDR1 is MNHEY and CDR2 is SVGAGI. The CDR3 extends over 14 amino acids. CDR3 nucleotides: TGTGCCAGCAGTCGACAGACGGTGAACACTGAAGCTTTCTTT. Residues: CASSRQTVNTEAFF.

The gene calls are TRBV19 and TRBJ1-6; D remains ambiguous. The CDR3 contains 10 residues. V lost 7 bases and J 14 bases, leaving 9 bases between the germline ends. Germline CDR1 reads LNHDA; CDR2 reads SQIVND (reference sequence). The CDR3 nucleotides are TGTGCCAGTACCCAAAGTGCCCTCCACTTT. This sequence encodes CASTQSALHF.

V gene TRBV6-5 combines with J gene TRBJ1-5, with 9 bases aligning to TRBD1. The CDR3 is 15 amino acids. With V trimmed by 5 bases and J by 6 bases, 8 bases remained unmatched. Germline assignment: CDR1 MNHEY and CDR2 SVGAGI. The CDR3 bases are TGTGCCAGCAGTATTGGACAGGGGACCACTCAGCCCCAGCATTTT. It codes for CASSIGQGTTQPQHF.

The CDR3 sequence: CASSPSDRGETQYF. The CDR3 nucleotides are TGTGCCAGCAGTCCCTCGGACAGGGGTGAGACCCAGTACTTC. The rearrangement links TRBV27 to TRBJ2-5, with 9 bases matching TRBD1. This CDR3 is built from 14 residues. Germline CDR1 MNHEY, CDR2 SMNVEV (reference sequence). The junction had 6 bases not matched to a gene; V was cut back by 5 bases and J by 5 bases.